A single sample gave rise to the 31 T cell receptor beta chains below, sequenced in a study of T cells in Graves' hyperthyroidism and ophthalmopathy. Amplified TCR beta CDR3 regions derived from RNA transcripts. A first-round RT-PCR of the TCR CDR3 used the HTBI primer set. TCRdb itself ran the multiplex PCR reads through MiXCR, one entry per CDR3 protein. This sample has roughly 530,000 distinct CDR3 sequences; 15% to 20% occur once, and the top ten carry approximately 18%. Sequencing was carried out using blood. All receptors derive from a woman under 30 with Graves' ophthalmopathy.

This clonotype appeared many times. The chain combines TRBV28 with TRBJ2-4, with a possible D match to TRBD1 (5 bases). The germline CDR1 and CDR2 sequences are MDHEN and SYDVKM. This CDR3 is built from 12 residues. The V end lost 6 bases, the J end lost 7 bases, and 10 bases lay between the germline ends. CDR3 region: CASSQGWNIQYF. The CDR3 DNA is TGTGCCAGCAGCCAGGGTTGGAACATTCAGTACTTC.

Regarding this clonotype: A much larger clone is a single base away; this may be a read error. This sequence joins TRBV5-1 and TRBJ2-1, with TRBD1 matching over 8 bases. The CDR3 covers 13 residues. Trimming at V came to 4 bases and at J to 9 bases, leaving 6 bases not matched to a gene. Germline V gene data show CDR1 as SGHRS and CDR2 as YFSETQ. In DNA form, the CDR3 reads TGCGCCAGCAGCCTGGGACAGGAGTGTGAGCAGTTCTTC. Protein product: CASSLGQECEQFF.

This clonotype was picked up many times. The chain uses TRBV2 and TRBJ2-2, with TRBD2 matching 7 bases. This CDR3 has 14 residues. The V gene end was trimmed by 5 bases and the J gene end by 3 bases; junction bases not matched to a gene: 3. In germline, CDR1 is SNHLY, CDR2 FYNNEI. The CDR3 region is CASSRTRDTGELFF. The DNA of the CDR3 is TGTGCCAGCAGTCGGACTAGAGACACCGGGGAGCTGTTTTTT.

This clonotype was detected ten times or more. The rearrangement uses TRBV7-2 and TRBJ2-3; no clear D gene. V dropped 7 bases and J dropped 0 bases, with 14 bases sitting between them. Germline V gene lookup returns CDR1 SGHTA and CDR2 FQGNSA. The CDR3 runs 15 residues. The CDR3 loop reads CASNTWVGSTDTQYF. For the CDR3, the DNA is TGTGCCAGCAACACTTGGGTCGGGAGCACAGATACGCAGTATTTT.

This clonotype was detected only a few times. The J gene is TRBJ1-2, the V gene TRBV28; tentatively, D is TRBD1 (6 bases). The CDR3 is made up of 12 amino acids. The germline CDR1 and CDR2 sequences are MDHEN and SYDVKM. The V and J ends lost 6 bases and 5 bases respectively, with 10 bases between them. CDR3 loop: CASRPQGYGYTF. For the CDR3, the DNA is TGTGCCAGCAGACCGCAGGGGTATGGCTACACCTTC.

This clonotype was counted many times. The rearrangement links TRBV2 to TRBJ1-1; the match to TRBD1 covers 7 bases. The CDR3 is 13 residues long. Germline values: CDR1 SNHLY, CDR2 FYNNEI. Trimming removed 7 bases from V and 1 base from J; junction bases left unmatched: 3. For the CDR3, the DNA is TGTGCCAGCAAGGGACAGTCGAACACTGAAGCTTTCTTT. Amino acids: CASKGQSNTEAFF.

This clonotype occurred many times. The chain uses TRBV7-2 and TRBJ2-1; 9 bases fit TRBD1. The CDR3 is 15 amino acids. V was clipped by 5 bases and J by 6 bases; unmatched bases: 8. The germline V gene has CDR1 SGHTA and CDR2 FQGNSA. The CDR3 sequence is CASSLGQGPPNEQFF. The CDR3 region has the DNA TGTGCCAGCAGCCTCGGACAGGGGCCCCCCAATGAGCAGTTCTTC.

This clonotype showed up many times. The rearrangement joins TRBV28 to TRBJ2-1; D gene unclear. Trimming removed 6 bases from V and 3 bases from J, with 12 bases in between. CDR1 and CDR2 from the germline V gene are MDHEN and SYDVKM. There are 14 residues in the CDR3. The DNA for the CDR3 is TGTGCCAGCAGCCGAGGTAGCCACTACAATGAGCAGTTCTTC. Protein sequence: CASSRGSHYNEQFF. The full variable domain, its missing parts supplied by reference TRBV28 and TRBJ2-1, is DVKVTQSSRYLVKRTGEKVFLECVQDMDHENMFWYRQDPGLGLRLIYFSYDVKMKEKGDIPEGYSVSREKKERFSLILESASTNQTSMYLCASSRGSHYNEQFFGPGTRLTVL.

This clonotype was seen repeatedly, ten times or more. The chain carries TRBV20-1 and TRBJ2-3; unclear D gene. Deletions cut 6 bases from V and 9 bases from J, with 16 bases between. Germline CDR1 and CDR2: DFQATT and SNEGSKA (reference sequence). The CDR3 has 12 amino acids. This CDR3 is CSAPDLEITQYF. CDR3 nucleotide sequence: TGCAGTGCCCCGGACCTAGAGATCACGCAGTATTTT.

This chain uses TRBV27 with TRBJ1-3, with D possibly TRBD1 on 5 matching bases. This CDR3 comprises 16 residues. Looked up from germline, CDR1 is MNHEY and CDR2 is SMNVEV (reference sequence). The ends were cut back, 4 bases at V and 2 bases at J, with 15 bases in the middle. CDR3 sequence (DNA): TGTGCCAGCAGTTCATTGGCAGGGCGCCCTGGAAACACCATATATTTT. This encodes CASSSLAGRPGNTIYF.

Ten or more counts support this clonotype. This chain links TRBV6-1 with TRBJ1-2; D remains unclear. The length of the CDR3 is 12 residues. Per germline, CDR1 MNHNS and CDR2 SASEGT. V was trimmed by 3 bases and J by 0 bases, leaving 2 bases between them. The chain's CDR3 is CASSDANYGYTF. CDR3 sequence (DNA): TGTGCCAGCAGTGATGCTAACTATGGCTACACCTTC.

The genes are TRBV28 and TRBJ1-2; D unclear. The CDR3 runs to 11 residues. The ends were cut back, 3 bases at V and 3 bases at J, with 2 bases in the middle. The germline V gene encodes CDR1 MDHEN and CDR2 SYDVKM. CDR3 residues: CASSLYYGYTF. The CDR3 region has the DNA TGTGCCAGCAGTTTGTACTATGGCTACACCTTC.

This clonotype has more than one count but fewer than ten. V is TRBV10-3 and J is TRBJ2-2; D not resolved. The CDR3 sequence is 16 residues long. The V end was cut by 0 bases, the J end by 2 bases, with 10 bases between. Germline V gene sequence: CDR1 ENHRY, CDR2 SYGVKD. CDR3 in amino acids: CAISESWLTNTGELFF. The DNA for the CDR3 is TGTGCCATCAGTGAGTCGTGGCTTACCAACACCGGGGAGCTGTTTTTT.

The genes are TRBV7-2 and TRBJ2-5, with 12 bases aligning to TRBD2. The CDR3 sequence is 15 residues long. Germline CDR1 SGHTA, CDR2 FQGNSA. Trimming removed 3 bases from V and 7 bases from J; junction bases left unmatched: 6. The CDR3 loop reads CASSFSSGGGGTQYF. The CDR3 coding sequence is TGTGCCAGCAGCTTCTCTAGCGGGGGGGGCGGGACCCAGTACTTC. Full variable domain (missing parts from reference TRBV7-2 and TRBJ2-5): GAGVSQSPSNKVTEKGKDVELRCDPISGHTALYWYRQSLGQGLEFLIYFQGNSAPDKSGLPSDRFSAERTGGSVSTLTIQRTQQEDSAVYLCASSFSSGGGGTQYFGPGTRLLVL.

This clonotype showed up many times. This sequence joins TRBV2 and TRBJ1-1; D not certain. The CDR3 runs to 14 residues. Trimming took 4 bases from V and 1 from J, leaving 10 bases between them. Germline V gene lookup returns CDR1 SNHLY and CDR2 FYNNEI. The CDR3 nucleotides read TGTGCCAGCAGTGCTCTCAACACGAACACTGAAGCTTTCTTT. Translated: CASSALNTNTEAFF.

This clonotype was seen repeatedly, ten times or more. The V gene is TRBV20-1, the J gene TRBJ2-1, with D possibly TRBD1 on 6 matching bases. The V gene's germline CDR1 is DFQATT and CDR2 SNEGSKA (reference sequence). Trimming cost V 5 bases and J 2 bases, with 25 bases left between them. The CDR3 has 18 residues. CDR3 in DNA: TGCAGTGCTCCAGAGAGGGTCCACGGGACATTCACCTACAATGAGCAGTTCTTC. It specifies CSAPERVHGTFTYNEQFF.

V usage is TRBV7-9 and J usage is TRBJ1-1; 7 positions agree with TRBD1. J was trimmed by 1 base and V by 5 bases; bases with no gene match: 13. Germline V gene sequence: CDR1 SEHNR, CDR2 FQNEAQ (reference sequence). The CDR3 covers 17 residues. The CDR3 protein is CASSPGQGGLGNTEAFF. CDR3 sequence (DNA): TGTGCCAGCAGCCCTGGGCAGGGGGGGCTAGGGAACACTGAAGCTTTCTTT.

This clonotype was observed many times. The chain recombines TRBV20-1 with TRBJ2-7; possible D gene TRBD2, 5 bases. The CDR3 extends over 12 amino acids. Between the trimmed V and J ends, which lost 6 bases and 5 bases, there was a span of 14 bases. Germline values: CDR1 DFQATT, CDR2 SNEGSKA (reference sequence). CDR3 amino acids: CSAVVAGHEQYF. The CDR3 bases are TGCAGTGCGGTGGTGGCGGGCCACGAGCAGTACTTC.

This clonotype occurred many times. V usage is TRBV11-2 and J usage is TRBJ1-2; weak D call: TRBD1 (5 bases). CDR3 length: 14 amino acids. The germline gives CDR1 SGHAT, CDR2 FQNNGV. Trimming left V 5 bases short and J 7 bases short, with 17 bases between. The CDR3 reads CASSLRQRPSGYTF. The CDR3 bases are TGTGCCAGCAGCCTCCGACAGCGCCCGAGTGGCTACACCTTC.

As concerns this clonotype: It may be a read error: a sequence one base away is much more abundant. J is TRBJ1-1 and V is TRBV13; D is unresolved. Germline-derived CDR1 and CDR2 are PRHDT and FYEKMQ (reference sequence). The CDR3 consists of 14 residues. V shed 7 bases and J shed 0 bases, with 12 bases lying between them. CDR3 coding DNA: TGTGCCAGCAACCGGGGTACCATGAACACTGAAGCTTTCTTT. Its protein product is CASNRGTMNTEAFF.

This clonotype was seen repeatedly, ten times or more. The CDR3 DNA follows: TGTGCCAGCAGCTCGACCGGGACAGGGGGAAATTCGGCCCTCCACTTT. The encoded protein is CASSSTGTGGNSALHF. The rearrangement joins TRBV7-2 to TRBJ1-6; 11 bases are a match to TRBD1. This CDR3 region has 16 residues. CDR1 is SGHTA and CDR2 is FQGNSA in the germline V gene. Trimming at V came to 4 bases and at J to 14 bases, leaving 13 bases not matched to a gene. Variable domain in full (rest from reference TRBV7-2 and TRBJ1-6): GAGVSQSPSNKVTEKGKDVELRCDPISGHTALYWYRQSLGQGLEFLIYFQGNSAPDKSGLPSDRFSAERTGGSVSTLTIQRTQQEDSAVYLCASSSTGTGGNSALHFGNGTRLTVT.

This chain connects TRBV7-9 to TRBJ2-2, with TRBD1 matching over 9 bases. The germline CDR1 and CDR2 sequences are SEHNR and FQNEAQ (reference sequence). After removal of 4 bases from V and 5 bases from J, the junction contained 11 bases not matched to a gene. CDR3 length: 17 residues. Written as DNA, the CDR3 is TGTGCCAGCAGCTACGCGCCGGGACAGGGATGGACCGGGGAGCTGTTTTTT. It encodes CASSYAPGQGWTGELFF.

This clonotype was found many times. In DNA form, the CDR3 reads TGTGCCAGCAGTTCCGAGGGGGTAGCGGATATCACAGATACGCAGTATTTT. Residues: CASSSEGVADITDTQYF. J is TRBJ2-3 and V is TRBV28; the D call may be TRBD1 or TRBD2 (6 bases each). V shed 4 bases and J shed 2 bases, with 19 bases lying between them. The CDR3 totals 17 residues. Looked up from germline, CDR1 is MDHEN and CDR2 is SYDVKM.

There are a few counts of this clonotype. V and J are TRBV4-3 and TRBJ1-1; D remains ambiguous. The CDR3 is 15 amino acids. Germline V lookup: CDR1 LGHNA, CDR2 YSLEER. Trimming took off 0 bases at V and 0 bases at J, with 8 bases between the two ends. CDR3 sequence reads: CASSQDSSVNTEAFF. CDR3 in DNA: TGCGCCAGCAGCCAAGATTCATCGGTGAACACTGAAGCTTTCTTT.

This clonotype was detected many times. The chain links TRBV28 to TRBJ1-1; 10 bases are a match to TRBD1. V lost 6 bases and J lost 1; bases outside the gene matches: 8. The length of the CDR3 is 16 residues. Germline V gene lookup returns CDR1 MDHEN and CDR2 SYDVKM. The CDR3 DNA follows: TGTGCCAGCAGATTTTTGGGGGACAGGGGGAACACTGAAGCTTTCTTT. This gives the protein CASRFLGDRGNTEAFF.

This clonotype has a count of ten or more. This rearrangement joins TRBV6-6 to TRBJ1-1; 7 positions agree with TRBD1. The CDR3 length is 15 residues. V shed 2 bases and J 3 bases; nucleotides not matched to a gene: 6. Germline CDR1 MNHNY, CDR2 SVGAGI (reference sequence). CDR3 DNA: TGTGCCAGCAGTTACAGGGGGCGTGGGTACACTGAAGCTTTCTTT. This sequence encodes CASSYRGRGYTEAFF.

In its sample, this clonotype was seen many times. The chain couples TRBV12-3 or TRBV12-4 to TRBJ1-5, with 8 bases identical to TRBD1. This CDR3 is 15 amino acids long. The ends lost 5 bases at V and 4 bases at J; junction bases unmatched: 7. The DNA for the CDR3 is TGTGCCAGCAGTCTCTACAGGGGGAGGAATCAGCCCCAGCATTTT. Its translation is CASSLYRGRNQPQHF.

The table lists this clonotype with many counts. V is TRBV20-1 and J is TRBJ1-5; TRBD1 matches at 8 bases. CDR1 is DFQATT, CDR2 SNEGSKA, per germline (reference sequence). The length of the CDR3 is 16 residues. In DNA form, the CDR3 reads TGCAGCGTGGGACAGGCGGGTTCTCCGAGCAATCAGCCCCAGCATTTT. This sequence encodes CSVGQAGSPSNQPQHF.

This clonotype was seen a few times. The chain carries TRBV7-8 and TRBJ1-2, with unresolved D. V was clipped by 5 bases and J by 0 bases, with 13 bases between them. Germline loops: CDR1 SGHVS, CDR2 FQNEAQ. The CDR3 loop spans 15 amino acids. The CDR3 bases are TGTGCCAGCAGCCCCCGGGCAGCCACTAACTATGGCTACACCTTC. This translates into CASSPRAATNYGYTF.

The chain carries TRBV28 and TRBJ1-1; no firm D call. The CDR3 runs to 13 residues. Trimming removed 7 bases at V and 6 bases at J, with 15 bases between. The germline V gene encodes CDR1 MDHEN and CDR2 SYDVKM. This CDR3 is CASTLEGGAEAFF. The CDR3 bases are TGTGCCAGCACCTTAGAGGGTGGGGCTGAAGCTTTCTTT.

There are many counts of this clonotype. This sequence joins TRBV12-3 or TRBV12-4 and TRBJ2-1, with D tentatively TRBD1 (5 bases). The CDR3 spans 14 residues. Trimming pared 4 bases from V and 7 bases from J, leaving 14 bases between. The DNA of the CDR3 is TGTGCCAGCAGTTCCCAGGGCGGCTCGAATGAGCAGTTCTTC. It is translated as CASSSQGGSNEQFF.